A selection of T cell receptor beta chains follows, all from one sample in a study of cytomegalovirus exposure and HLA in healthy donors. Method: immunoSEQ multiplex PCR; TCRdb's copy keeps in-frame clones and lacks some. Of 150,000 to 170,000 clones listed, 65% to 80% are singletons. The sample consisted of PBMCs. These receptors came from a young man in good health and CMV-seronegative. Both conserved end residues are part of each CDR3. A D gene is named only where the DNA matches it firmly. A clone size is listed for some rows: how often the clone was seen (once, few, many), or a class if it is expanded.

v_call: TRBV6-4; d_call: TRBD1; j_call: TRBJ2-1; clone_size: NA; cdr3_aa: CASSDPLTGTGDIEQFF; cdr3_nt: TGTGCCAGCAGTGACCCACTGACCGGGACAGGGGACATTGAGCAGTTCTTC
v_call: TRBV10-1; d_call: TRBD1; j_call: TRBJ2-6; clone_size: NA; cdr3_aa: CASSEPDRAHSGANVLTF; cdr3_nt: TGCGCCAGCAGTGAGCCGGACAGGGCGCACTCTGGGGCCAACGTCCTGACTTTC
v_call: TRBV11-3; d_call: TRBD2; j_call: TRBJ2-3; clone_size: NA; cdr3_aa: CASSVSGGHADTQYF; cdr3_nt: TGTGCCAGCAGCGTTAGCGGGGGGCACGCAGATACGCAGTATTTT
v_call: TRBV5-1; d_call: NA; j_call: TRBJ1-1; clone_size: NA; cdr3_aa: CASSYQPGDTEAFF; cdr3_nt: TGCGCCAGCAGCTACCAACCGGGGGACACTGAAGCTTTCTTT
v_call: TRBV27; d_call: TRBD1; j_call: TRBJ1-5; clone_size: NA; cdr3_aa: CATRTGSQPQHF; cdr3_nt: TGTGCCACCCGGACAGGGAGCCAGCCCCAGCATTTT
v_call: TRBV2; d_call: NA; j_call: TRBJ1-1; clone_size: NA; cdr3_aa: CASSDGHMNTEAFF; cdr3_nt: TGTGCCAGCAGTGATGGTCACATGAACACTGAAGCTTTCTTT
v_call: TRBV19; d_call: TRBD1; j_call: TRBJ2-3; clone_size: few; cdr3_aa: CASSIGRDRGTDTQYF; cdr3_nt: TGTGCCAGTAGTATAGGAAGGGACAGGGGCACAGATACGCAGTATTTT
v_call: TRBV7-3; d_call: NA; j_call: TRBJ2-7; clone_size: NA; cdr3_aa: CASSFPGAYEQYF; cdr3_nt: TGTGCCAGCAGCTTCCCGGGGGCCTACGAGCAGTACTTC
v_call: TRBV6-6; d_call: TRBD2; j_call: TRBJ2-1; clone_size: NA; cdr3_aa: CASSYAGGLAGGGQFF; cdr3_nt: TGTGCCAGCAGTTACGCCGGAGGGCTAGCGGGGGGAGGGCAGTTCTTC
v_call: TRBV5-8; d_call: NA; j_call: TRBJ1-5; clone_size: NA; cdr3_aa: CASSPLTGTRNSNQPQHF; cdr3_nt: TGTGCCAGCAGTCCTCTGACAGGCACCAGGAATAGCAATCAGCCCCAGCATTTT
v_call: TRBV4-1; d_call: NA; j_call: TRBJ1-6; clone_size: NA; cdr3_aa: CASSQVTGTGISPLHF; cdr3_nt: TGCGCCAGCAGCCAGGTAACAGGGACGGGGATTTCACCCCTCCACTTT